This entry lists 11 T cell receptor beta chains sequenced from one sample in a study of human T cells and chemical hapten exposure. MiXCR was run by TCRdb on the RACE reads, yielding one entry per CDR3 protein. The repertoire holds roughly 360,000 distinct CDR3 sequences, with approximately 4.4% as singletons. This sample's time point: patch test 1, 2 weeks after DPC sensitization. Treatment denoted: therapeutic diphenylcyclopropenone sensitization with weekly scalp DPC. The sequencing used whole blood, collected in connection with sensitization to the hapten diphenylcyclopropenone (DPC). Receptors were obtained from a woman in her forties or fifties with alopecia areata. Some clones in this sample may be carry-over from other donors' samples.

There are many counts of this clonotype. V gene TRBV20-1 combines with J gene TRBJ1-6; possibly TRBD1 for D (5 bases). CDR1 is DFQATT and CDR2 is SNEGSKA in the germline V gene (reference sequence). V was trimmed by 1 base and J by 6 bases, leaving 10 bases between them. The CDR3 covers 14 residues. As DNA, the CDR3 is TGCAGTGCTAGAGTTACTGGGGGTAATTCACCCCTCCACTTT. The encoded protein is CSARVTGGNSPLHF.

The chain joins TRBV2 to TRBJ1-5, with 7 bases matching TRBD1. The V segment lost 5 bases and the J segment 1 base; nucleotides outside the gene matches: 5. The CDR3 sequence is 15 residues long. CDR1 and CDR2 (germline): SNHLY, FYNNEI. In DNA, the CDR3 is TGTGCCAGCAGTCCGGGACAGAGAAGCAATCAGCCCCAGCATTTT. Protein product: CASSPGQRSNQPQHF.

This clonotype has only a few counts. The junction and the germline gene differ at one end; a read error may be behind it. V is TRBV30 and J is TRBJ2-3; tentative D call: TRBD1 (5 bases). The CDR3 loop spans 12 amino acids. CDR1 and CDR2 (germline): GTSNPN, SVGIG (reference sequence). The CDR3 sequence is CAWRKGLDAQYF. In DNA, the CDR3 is TGTGCCTGGAGAAAGGGGCTAGATGCGCAGTATTTT.

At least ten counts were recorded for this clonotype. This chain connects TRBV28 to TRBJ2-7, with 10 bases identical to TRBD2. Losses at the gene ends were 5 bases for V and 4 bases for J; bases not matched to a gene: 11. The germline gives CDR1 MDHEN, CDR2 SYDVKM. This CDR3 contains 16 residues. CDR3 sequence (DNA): TGTGCCAGCAGTACTACAGCGGGAGGGCCCGGGTACGAGCAGTACTTC. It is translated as CASSTTAGGPGYEQYF. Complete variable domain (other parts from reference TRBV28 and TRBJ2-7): DVKVTQSSRYLVKRTGEKVFLECVQDMDHENMFWYRQDPGLGLRLIYFSYDVKMKEKGDIPEGYSVSREKKERFSLILESASTNQTSMYLCASSTTAGGPGYEQYFGPGTRLTVT.

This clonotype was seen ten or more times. The CDR3, as DNA: TGTGCCAGCAGTGAAGGGGCGACTAACTATGGCTACACCTTC. Protein sequence: CASSEGATNYGYTF. The gene calls are TRBV2 and TRBJ1-2; no definite D call. The ends were cut back, 1 base at V and 0 bases at J, with 6 bases in the middle. CDR1 is SNHLY, CDR2 FYNNEI, per germline. The CDR3 length is 14 residues.

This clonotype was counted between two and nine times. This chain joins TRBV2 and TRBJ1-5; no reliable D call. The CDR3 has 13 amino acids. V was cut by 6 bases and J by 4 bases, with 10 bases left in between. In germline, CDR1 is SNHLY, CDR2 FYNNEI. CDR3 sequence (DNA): TGTGCCAGCAGACCGACCCTAAATCAGCCCCAGCATTTT. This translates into CASRPTLNQPQHF. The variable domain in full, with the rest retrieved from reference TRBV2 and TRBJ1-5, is EPEVTQTPSHQVTQMGQEVILRCVPISNHLYFYWYRQILGQKVEFLVSFYNNEISEKSEIFDDQFSVERPDGSNFTLKIRSTKLEDSAMYFCASRPTLNQPQHFGDGTRLSIL.

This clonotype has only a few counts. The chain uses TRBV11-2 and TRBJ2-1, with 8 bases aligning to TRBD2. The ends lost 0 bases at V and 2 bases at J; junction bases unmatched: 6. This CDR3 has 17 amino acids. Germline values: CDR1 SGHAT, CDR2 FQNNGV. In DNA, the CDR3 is TGTGCCAGCAGCTTAGATCGTGCGGGAGGCCCCTACAATGAGCAGTTCTTC. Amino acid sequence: CASSLDRAGGPYNEQFF.

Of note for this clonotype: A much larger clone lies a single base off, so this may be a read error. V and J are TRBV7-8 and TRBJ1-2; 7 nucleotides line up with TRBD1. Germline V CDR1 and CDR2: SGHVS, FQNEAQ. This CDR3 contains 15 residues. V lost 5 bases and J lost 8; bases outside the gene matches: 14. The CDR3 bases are TGTGCCAGCAGCCGAACAAGGACAGGTCTTATAGGCTACACCTTC. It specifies CASSRTRTGLIGYTF.

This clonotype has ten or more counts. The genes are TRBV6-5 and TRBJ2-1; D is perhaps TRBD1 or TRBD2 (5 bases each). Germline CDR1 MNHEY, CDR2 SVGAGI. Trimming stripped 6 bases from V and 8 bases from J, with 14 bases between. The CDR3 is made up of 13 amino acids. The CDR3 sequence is CASRGEWGDEQFF. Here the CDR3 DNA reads TGTGCCAGCAGGGGGGAGTGGGGTGATGAGCAGTTCTTC.

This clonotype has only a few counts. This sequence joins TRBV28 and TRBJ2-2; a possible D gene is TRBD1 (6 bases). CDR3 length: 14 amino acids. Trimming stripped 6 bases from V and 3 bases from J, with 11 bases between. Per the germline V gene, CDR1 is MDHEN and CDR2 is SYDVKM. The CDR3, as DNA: TGTGCCAGCAGGTCAGGGGTACACACCGGGGAGCTGTTTTTT. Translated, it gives CASRSGVHTGELFF.

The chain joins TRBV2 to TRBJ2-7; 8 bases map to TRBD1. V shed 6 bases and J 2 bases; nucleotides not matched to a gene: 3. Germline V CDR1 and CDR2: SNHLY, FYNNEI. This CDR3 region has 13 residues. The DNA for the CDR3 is TGTGCCAGCAGCCGGGGACAGGCCTACGAGCAGTACTTC. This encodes CASSRGQAYEQYF.